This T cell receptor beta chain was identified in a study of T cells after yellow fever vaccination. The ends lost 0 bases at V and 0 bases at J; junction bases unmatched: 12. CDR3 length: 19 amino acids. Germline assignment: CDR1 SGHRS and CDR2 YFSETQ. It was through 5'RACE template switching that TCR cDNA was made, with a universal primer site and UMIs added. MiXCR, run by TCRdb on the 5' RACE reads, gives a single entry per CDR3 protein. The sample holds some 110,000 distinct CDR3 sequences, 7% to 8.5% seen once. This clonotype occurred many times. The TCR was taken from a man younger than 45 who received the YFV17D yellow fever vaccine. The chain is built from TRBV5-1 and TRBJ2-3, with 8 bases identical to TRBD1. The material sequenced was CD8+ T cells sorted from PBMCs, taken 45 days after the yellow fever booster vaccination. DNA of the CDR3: TGCGCCAGCAGCTTGGCCGGGACAGGACCAATCCCTAGCACAGATACGCAGTATTTT. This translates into CASSLAGTGPIPSTDTQYF. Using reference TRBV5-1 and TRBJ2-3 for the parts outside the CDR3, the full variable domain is KAGVTQTPRYLIKTRGQQVTLSCSPISGHRSVSWYQQTPGQGLQFLFEYFSETQRNKGNFPGRFSGRQFSNSRSEMNVSTLELGDSALYLCASSLAGTGPIPSTDTQYFGPGTRLTVL.